The 5 T cell receptor beta chains below were found in one sample sequenced in a study of blood T cells in healthy people across ages. It was with a sample-barcoded 5' primer and a J-beta primer mix that a second PCR of roughly 7 to 12 cycles was run. TCRdb fed the 5' RACE reads into MiXCR, producing one record per CDR3 protein. The profile shows some 800,000 distinct CDR3 sequences, about 42% of them singletons. Sequencing was carried out using blood. The receptors derive from a man aged 60-69 years in good health.

This chain uses TRBV4-1 with TRBJ1-6; D is unclear. Trimming pared 4 bases from V and 10 bases from J, leaving 23 bases between. CDR3 length equals 17 residues. Per the germline V gene, CDR1 is MGHRA and CDR2 is YSYEKL. The CDR3: CASSLSGGGLSGSPLHF. The CDR3 region has the DNA TGCGCCAGCAGCCTATCGGGAGGAGGGCTCAGTGGGTCACCCCTCCACTTT.

V and J are TRBV7-2 and TRBJ2-7; no clear D gene. The germline V and J ends were trimmed by 5 bases and 2 bases, with 13 bases remaining between them. The CDR3 is made up of 14 amino acids. The germline V gene has CDR1 SGHTA and CDR2 FQGNSA. The CDR3 DNA is TGTGCCAGCAGCGTCAAGGGTGGTCCCTACGAGCAGTACTTC. Translating gives CASSVKGGPYEQYF.

This sequence joins TRBV28 and TRBJ2-7; no reliable D call. Germline CDR1 and CDR2: MDHEN and SYDVKM. Trimming left V 5 bases short and J 2 bases short, with 10 bases between. The CDR3 has 13 residues. This CDR3 is CASSPPETYEQYF. The CDR3 bases are TGTGCCAGCAGTCCCCCGGAAACCTACGAGCAGTACTTC.

This clonotype has just a few counts. The gene calls are TRBV20-1 and TRBJ2-7; possibly TRBD1 for D (5 bases). The CDR3 is 11 residues long. V shed 3 bases and J shed 3 bases, with 6 bases lying between them. Germline V gene sequence: CDR1 DFQATT, CDR2 SNEGSKA (reference sequence). The CDR3 region has the DNA TGCAGTGCTAGCAGGGACTACGAGCAGTACTTC. It specifies CSASRDYEQYF.

This clonotype was seen a handful of times. This sequence joins TRBV9 and TRBJ2-5, with 8 positions matching TRBD2. The V gene end was trimmed by 0 bases and the J gene end by 2 bases; junction bases not matched to a gene: 12. The CDR3 totals 18 residues. Germline values: CDR1 SGDLS, CDR2 YYNGEE. The CDR3 here is CASSVDGVAGPDQETQYF. The CDR3 DNA sequence: TGTGCCAGCAGCGTAGATGGTGTAGCGGGACCCGATCAAGAGACCCAGTACTTC.